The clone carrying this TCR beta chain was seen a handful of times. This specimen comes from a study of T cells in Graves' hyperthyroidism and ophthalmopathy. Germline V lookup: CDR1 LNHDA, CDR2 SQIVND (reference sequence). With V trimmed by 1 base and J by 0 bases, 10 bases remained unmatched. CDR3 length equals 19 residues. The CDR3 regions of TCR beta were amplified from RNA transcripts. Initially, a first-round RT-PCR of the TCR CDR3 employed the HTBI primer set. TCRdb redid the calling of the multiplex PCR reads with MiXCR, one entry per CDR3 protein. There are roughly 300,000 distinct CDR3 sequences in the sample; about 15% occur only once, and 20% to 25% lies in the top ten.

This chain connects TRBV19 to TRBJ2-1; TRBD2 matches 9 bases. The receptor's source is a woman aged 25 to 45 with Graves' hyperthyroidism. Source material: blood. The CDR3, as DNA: TGTGCCAGTAGTATAGGAGGGCTAGCGGGACCAAGCTCCTACAATGAGCAGTTCTTC. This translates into CASSIGGLAGPSSYNEQFF.